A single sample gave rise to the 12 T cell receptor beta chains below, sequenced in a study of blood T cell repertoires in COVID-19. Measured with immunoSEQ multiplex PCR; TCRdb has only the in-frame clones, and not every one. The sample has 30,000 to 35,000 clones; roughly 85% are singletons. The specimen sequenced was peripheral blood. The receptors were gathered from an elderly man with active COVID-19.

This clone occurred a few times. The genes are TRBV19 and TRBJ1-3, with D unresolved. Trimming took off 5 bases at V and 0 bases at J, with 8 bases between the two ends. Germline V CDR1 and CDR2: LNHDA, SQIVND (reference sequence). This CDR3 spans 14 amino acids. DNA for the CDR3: TGTGCCAGTAGTGGACTCTCCTCTGGAAACACCATATATTTT. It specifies CASSGLSSGNTIYF.

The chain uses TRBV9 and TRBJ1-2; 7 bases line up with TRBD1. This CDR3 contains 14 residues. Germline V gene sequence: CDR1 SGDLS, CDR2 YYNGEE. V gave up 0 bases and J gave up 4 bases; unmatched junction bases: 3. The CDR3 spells CASSVAGDSYGYTF. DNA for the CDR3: TGTGCCAGCAGCGTAGCAGGGGACAGCTATGGCTACACCTTC. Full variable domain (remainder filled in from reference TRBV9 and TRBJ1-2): DSGVTQTPKHLITATGQRVTLRCSPRSGDLSVYWYQQSLDQGLQFLIQYYNGEERAKGNILERFSAQQFPDLHSELNLSSLELGDSALYFCASSVAGDSYGYTFGSGTRLTVV.

The chain's CDR3 is CASSAFGRDSPLHF. CDR3 nucleotide sequence: TGTGCCAGCAGTGCGTTTGGGAGAGATTCACCCCTCCACTTT. The chain employs TRBV2 and TRBJ1-6; D call uncertain. Germline loops: CDR1 SNHLY, CDR2 FYNNEI. This CDR3 has 14 residues. Trimming took off 4 bases at V and 8 bases at J, with 12 bases between the two ends. Full variable domain (missing parts from reference TRBV2 and TRBJ1-6): EPEVTQTPSHQVTQMGQEVILRCVPISNHLYFYWYRQILGQKVEFLVSFYNNEISEKSEIFDDQFSVERPDGSNFTLKIRSTKLEDSAMYFCASSAFGRDSPLHFGNGTRLTVT.

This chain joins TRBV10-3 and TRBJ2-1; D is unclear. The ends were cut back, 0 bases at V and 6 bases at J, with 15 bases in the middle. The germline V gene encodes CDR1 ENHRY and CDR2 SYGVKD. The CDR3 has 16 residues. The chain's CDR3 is CAISESSAGTGNEQFF. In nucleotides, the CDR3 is TGTGCCATCAGTGAGTCGTCAGCTGGAACGGGCAATGAGCAGTTCTTC.

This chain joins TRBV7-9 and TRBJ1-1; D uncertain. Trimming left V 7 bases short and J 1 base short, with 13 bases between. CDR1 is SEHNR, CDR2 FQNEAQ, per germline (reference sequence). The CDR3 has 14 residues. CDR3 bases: TGTGCCAGCACCCTCTTAGGCGGGAACACTGAAGCTTTCTTT. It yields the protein CASTLLGGNTEAFF.

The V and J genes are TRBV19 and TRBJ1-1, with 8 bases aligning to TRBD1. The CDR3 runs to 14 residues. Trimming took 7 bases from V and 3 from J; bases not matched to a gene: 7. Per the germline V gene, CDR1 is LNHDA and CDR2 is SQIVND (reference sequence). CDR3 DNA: TGTGCCAGTACCGCGGACAGGGCTGACACTGAAGCTTTCTTT. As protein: CASTADRADTEAFF. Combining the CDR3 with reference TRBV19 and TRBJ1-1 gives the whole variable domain DGGITQSPKYLFRKEGQNVTLSCEQNLNHDAMYWYRQDPGQGLRLIYYSQIVNDFQKGDIAEGYSVSREKKESFPLTVTSAQKNPTAFYLCASTADRADTEAFFGQGTRLTVV.

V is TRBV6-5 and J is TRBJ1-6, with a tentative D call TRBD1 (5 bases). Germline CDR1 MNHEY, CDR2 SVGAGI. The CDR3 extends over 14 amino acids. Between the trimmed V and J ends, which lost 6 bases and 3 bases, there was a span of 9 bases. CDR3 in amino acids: CASREQGYNSPLHF. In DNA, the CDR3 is TGTGCCAGCAGGGAGCAGGGCTATAATTCACCCCTCCACTTT.

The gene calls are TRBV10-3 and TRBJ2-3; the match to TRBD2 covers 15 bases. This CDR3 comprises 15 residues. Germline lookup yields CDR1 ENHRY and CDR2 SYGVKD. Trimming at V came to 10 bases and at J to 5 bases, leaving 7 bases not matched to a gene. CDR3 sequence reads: CATQGLAGGIDTQYF. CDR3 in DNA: TGTGCCACCCAAGGACTAGCGGGGGGGATAGATACGCAGTATTTT.

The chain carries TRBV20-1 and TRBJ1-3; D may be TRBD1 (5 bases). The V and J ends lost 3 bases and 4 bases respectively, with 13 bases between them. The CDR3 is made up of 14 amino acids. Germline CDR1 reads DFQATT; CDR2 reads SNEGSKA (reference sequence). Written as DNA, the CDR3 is TGCAGTGCTAGTAGGGGAACCTACGGAAACACCATATATTTT. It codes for CSASRGTYGNTIYF.

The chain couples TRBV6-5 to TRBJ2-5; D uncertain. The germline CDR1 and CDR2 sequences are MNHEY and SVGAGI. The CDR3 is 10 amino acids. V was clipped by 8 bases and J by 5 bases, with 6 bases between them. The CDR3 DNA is TGTGCCAGCCCCAGGGAGACCCAGTACTTC. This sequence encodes CASPRETQYF.

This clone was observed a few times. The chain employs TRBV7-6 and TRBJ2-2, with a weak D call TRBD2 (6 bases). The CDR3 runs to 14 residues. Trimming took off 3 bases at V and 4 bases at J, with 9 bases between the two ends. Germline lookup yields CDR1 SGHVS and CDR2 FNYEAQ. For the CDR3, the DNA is TGTGCCAGCAGCTTGGGAGGCGCCACCGGGGAGCTGTTTTTT. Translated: CASSLGGATGELFF.

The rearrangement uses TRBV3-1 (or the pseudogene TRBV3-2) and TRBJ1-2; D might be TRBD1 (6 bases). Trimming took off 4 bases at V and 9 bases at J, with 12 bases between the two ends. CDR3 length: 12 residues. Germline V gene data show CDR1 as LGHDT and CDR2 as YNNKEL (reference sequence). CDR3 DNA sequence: TGTGCCAGCAGCCGACAGGACATGAGCTACACCTTC. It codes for CASSRQDMSYTF.